This T cell receptor beta chain originates from a study of OX40 agonist ivuxolimab in advanced cancers. Study information: The diagnoses of dose-escalation patients were hepatocellular carcinoma, melanoma, renal cell or head and neck cancer. Participants, approximately 83% male, averaged roughly 60 years of age, ranging from roughly 20 to 80. Findings and limits, study-wide: Normalized expansion of T-cell clones was also low for some nonresponders. Not determined was the antigen specificity of the expanded peripheral T cells.

Clones were read by immunoSEQ multiplex PCR, and TCRdb kept only the in-frame ones, dropping some. The sample shows 60,000 to 65,000 clones, about 93% of them seen only once. Germline CDR1 SGHDN, CDR2 FVKESK. The CDR3 is 13 amino acids. V gave up 3 bases and J gave up 3 bases, with 9 bases separating them. Notes on this clone: Its antigen is currently unknown.

The rearrangement uses TRBV14 and TRBJ2-7, with D perhaps given as TRBD1 or TRBD2 (5 bases each). The TCR comes from an adult with an advanced solid tumor such as melanoma, head and neck, liver or kidney cancer. Here the sequenced sample was CD4+ or CD8+ T cells sorted from blood, taken in a trial of the OX40 agonist ivuxolimab. Here the CDR3 reads CASSQGRNYEQYF. The CDR3 coding sequence is TGTGCCAGCAGCCAGGGACGGAACTACGAGCAGTACTTC.